The 21 T cell receptor beta chains listed next were all sequenced from one sample in a study of blood T cell repertoires in COVID-19. The repertoire was sequenced with immunoSEQ multiplex PCR; TCRdb's copy has only in-frame clones and lacks some. The sample carries 70,000 to 100,000 clones, 90% recorded once. Sequenced: peripheral blood. These TCRs come from a woman older than 75 with active or convalescent COVID-19.

CDR3 sequence reads: CASRGSGFSANVLTF. For the CDR3, the DNA is TGTGCCAGCAGGGGGTCAGGGTTTTCGGCCAACGTCCTGACTTTC. The rearrangement joins TRBV5-4 to TRBJ2-6, with D perhaps TRBD1 (5 bases). The V end was cut by 5 bases, the J end by 6 bases, with 15 bases between. Germline CDR1 SGHNT, CDR2 YYREEE (reference sequence). The CDR3 extends over 15 amino acids.

This chain uses TRBV4-1 with TRBJ1-6; 8 bases are shared with TRBD1. From germline, CDR1 is MGHRA and CDR2 YSYEKL. The V gene end was trimmed by 3 bases and the J gene end by 6 bases; junction bases not matched to a gene: 7. This CDR3 has 16 residues. CDR3 in amino acids: CASSQGGTGRNSPLHF. CDR3 sequence (DNA): TGCGCCAGCAGCCAGGGTGGGACAGGACGTAATTCACCCCTCCACTTT.

The rearrangement joins TRBV25-1 to TRBJ2-1, with 7 bases identical to TRBD2. Germline CDR1 reads MGHDK; CDR2 reads SYGVNS. The CDR3 contains 15 residues. The J segment lost 3 bases and the V segment lost 4 bases, leaving 6 bases of the junction unmatched. CDR3 bases: TGTGCCAGCAGTGGGCGGGAGAAGGGCTACAATGAGCAGTTCTTC. Translated: CASSGREKGYNEQFF.

This chain uses TRBV6-5 with TRBJ1-1, with D tentatively TRBD1 (5 bases). The V gene's germline CDR1 is MNHEY and CDR2 SVGAGI. The length of the CDR3 is 12 residues. V lost 6 bases, J lost 5 bases, and 10 bases lay in between. CDR3 protein: CASSWGETEAFF. CDR3 nucleotide sequence: TGTGCCAGCAGCTGGGGGGAAACTGAAGCTTTCTTT.

The chain recombines TRBV5-1 with TRBJ2-6; 7 bases are shared with TRBD2. Germline V lookup: CDR1 SGHRS, CDR2 YFSETQ. The trim removed 0 bases at V and 2 bases at J, leaving 5 bases unmatched. CDR3 length equals 17 residues. Here the CDR3 DNA reads TGCGCCAGCAGCTTGGTCCCCGGGGGGACTGGGGCCAACGTCCTGACTTTC. Amino acid sequence: CASSLVPGGTGANVLTF.

J is TRBJ2-2 and V is TRBV5-1; 8 nucleotides agree with TRBD1. V shed 8 bases and J 8 bases; nucleotides not matched to a gene: 8. The CDR3 is 13 amino acids. Per germline, CDR1 SGHRS and CDR2 YFSETQ. DNA of the CDR3: TGCGCCAGTGGGACAGGAGGACTAGGGGAGCTGTTTTTT. Residues: CASGTGGLGELFF.

CDR3 in DNA: TGTGCCAGCAGTCGCTCCCCGTATTGGAGGAATGAGCAGTTCTTC. Amino acid sequence: CASSRSPYWRNEQFF. The chain carries TRBV6-5 and TRBJ2-1, with a tentative D call TRBD2 (5 bases). Per the germline V gene, CDR1 is MNHEY and CDR2 is SVGAGI. V was trimmed by 5 bases and J by 7 bases, leaving 18 bases between them. The CDR3 loop spans 15 amino acids.

The rearrangement joins TRBV3-1 (or the pseudogene TRBV3-2) to TRBJ2-7; TRBD1 matches at 9 bases. Germline-derived CDR1 and CDR2 are LGHDT and YNNKEL (reference sequence). Germline trimming cut 6 bases from V and 6 bases from J; bases unmatched to any gene: 3. The CDR3 length is 12 residues. CDR3 sequence: CASSRTGAEQYF. In DNA, the CDR3 is TGTGCCAGCAGTCGGACAGGGGCCGAGCAGTACTTC.

The chain uses TRBV28 and TRBJ2-7, with no clear D. The CDR3 has 12 residues. V was pared by 3 bases and J by 5 bases, with 8 bases between. CDR1 is MDHEN and CDR2 is SYDVKM in the germline V gene. CDR3 protein: CASSFGQDEQYF. Written as DNA, the CDR3 is TGTGCCAGCAGTTTCGGCCAGGACGAGCAGTACTTC. Full variable domain (missing parts from reference TRBV28 and TRBJ2-7): DVKVTQSSRYLVKRTGEKVFLECVQDMDHENMFWYRQDPGLGLRLIYFSYDVKMKEKGDIPEGYSVSREKKERFSLILESASTNQTSMYLCASSFGQDEQYFGPGTRLTVT.

This sequence joins TRBV5-1 and TRBJ2-1, with 10 bases aligning to TRBD2. CDR3 length: 14 amino acids. CDR1 and CDR2 (germline): SGHRS, YFSETQ. V lost 4 bases and J lost 5; bases outside the gene matches: 3. CDR3 DNA sequence: TGCGCCAGCAGCCGGACTAGCGGTAACAATGAGCAGTTCTTC. Protein sequence: CASSRTSGNNEQFF. The variable domain in full, completed from reference TRBV5-1 and TRBJ2-1, reads KAGVTQTPRYLIKTRGQQVTLSCSPISGHRSVSWYQQTPGQGLQFLFEYFSETQRNKGNFPGRFSGRQFSNSRSEMNVSTLELGDSALYLCASSRTSGNNEQFFGPGTRLTVL.

The gene calls are TRBV9 and TRBJ2-1; 7 bases are a match to TRBD2. The CDR3 has 14 residues. The germline V gene has CDR1 SGDLS and CDR2 YYNGEE. V shed 7 bases and J 0 bases; nucleotides not matched to a gene: 4. The CDR3 spells CASGGGTSYNEQFF. The CDR3 nucleotides are TGTGCCAGCGGGGGGGGTACCTCCTACAATGAGCAGTTCTTC.

The chain couples TRBV7-9 to TRBJ2-3, with 9 bases that match TRBD2. With 1 base clipped from V and 2 bases from J, the junction kept 4 bases outside the gene matches. CDR3 length equals 16 residues. Germline V gene sequence: CDR1 SEHNR, CDR2 FQNEAQ (reference sequence). In DNA form, the CDR3 reads TGTGCCAGCAGCTTAGACGGCGGGAGGGCCACAGATACGCAGTATTTT. Translating it yields CASSLDGGRATDTQYF.

The rearrangement joins TRBV14 to TRBJ1-2; D gene uncertain. The germline CDR1 and CDR2 sequences are SGHDN and FVKESK. V lost 3 bases and J lost 4, with 9 bases in between. This CDR3 has 13 amino acids. The CDR3 nucleotides are TGTGCCAGCAGCCACGGGGTGAGCTATGGCTACACCTTC. Its translation: CASSHGVSYGYTF.

A single count supports this clone. The V and J genes are TRBV24-1 and TRBJ1-2, with D perhaps matching TRBD1 (6 bases). CDR3 length equals 14 residues. CDR1 and CDR2 (germline): KGHDR, SFDVKD. V lost 4 bases and J 0 bases, leaving 8 bases between the germline ends. Here the CDR3 reads CATSEQGANYGYTF. The CDR3 DNA reads TGTGCCACCAGTGAACAGGGAGCTAACTATGGCTACACCTTC.

The rearrangement joins TRBV4-3 to TRBJ2-3; unclear D gene. CDR1 and CDR2 from the germline V gene are LGHNA and YSLEER. V lost 3 bases, J lost 2 bases, and 6 bases lay in between. CDR3 length: 13 residues. For the CDR3, the DNA is TGCGCCAGCAGCCAGATAGACACAGATACGCAGTATTTT. Protein sequence: CASSQIDTDTQYF.

The CDR3 here is CASSLERGFNEQFF. In nucleotides, the CDR3 is TGTGCCAGCAGCTTAGAGCGGGGGTTCAATGAGCAGTTCTTC. The chain carries TRBV7-2 and TRBJ2-1, with 8 bases that match TRBD2. Germline CDR1 reads SGHTA; CDR2 reads FQGNSA. This CDR3 has 14 residues. J lost 6 bases, V lost 1 base, and 2 bases had no gene match.

V gene TRBV5-4 combines with J gene TRBJ1-2; no definite D call. V lost 0 bases and J 0 bases, leaving 15 bases between the germline ends. Germline V lookup: CDR1 SGHNT, CDR2 YYREEE (reference sequence). The CDR3 covers 17 residues. The CDR3 sequence: CASSLAVGGGANYGYTF. CDR3 bases: TGTGCCAGCAGCTTGGCCGTGGGAGGCGGAGCTAACTATGGCTACACCTTC.

The chain employs TRBV5-5 and TRBJ1-1, with 10 nucleotides matching TRBD1. With V trimmed by 4 bases and J by 4 bases, 7 bases remained unmatched. The CDR3 contains 15 residues. CDR1 and CDR2 from the germline V gene are SGHKS and YYEKEE (reference sequence). The CDR3 is CASSTWDRGVTEAFF. The DNA of the CDR3 is TGTGCCAGCAGCACCTGGGACAGGGGAGTCACTGAAGCTTTCTTT.

The J gene is TRBJ1-1, the V gene TRBV9; D ambiguous. Germline V gives CDR1 SGDLS, CDR2 YYNGEE. The CDR3 loop spans 15 amino acids. V was clipped by 3 bases and J by 4 bases, with 16 bases between them. Here the CDR3 reads CASSAPRGRVTEAFF. The CDR3 region has the DNA TGTGCCAGCAGCGCCCCTCGAGGGAGAGTCACTGAAGCTTTCTTT.

This clone has just a few counts. The gene calls are TRBV7-9 and TRBJ1-5; D remains unclear. The CDR3 runs 14 residues. V was clipped by 4 bases and J by 8 bases, with 15 bases between them. Germline V gene sequence: CDR1 SEHNR, CDR2 FQNEAQ (reference sequence). The CDR3 region is CASSYRGGGEPQHF. CDR3 nucleotides: TGTGCCAGCAGCTACCGAGGTGGCGGGGAGCCCCAGCATTTT.

The CDR3 DNA sequence: TGTGCCAGCAGTTCACAGGGGATTGGGGAGACCCAGTACTTC. It specifies CASSSQGIGETQYF. The chain is built from TRBV5-5 and TRBJ2-5; 7 bases are shared with TRBD1. Losses at the gene ends were 5 bases for V and 5 bases for J; bases not matched to a gene: 9. The CDR3 length is 14 residues. CDR1 and CDR2 (germline): SGHKS, YYEKEE (reference sequence). The whole variable domain, filled in from reference TRBV5-5 and TRBJ2-5, reads DAGVTQSPTHLIKTRGQQVTLRCSPISGHKSVSWYQQVLGQGPQFIFQYYEKEERGRGNFPDRFSARQFPNYSSELNVNALLLGDSALYLCASSSQGIGETQYFGPGTRLLVL.